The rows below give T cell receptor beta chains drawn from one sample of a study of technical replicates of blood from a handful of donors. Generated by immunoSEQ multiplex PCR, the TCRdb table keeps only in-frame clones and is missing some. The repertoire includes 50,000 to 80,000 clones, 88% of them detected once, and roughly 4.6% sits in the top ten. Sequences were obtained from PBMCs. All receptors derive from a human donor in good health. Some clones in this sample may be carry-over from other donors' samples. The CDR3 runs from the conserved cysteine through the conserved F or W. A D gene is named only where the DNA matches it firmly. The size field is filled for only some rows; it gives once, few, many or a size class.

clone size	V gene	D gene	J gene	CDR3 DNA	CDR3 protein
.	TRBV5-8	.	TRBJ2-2	TGTGCCAGCAGCTTGTCTGGGAGCGGGGAGCTGTTTTTT	CASSLSGSGELFF
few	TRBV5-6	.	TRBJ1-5	TGTGCCAGCAGCCCAGAAGGCAATCAGCCCCAGCATTTT	CASSPEGNQPQHF
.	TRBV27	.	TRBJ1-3	TGTGCCAGCAGTACCGGTGCTGGAAACACCATATATTTT	CASSTGAGNTIYF
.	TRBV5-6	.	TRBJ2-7	TGTGCCAGCACCCGCGGAGAGTTACTCTACGAGCAGTACTTC	CASTRGELLYEQYF
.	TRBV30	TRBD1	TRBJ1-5	TGTGCCTGGAGTCCGAAGGGACAGGGTGGCAATCAGCCCCAGCATTTT	CAWSPKGQGGNQPQHF
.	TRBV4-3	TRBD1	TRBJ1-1	TGCGCCAGCAGCCAAGCACAGGGGGCCTCTAACACTGAAGCTTTCTTT	CASSQAQGASNTEAFF
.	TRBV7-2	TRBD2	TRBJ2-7	TGTGCCAGCAGCTTAGGACGGGGGGGCCGACCCTACGAGCAGTACTTC	CASSLGRGGRPYEQYF
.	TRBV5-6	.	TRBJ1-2	TGTGCCAGCAGACCTGGCAGGGATGAAGGCTACACCTTC	CASRPGRDEGYTF
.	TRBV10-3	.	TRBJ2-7	TGTGCCATCAGTGTGAGGGGGGAGCAGTACTTC	CAISVRGEQYF
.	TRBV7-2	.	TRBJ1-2	TGTGCCAGCCGCGGGGGGGCGGGCTATGGCTACACCTTC	CASRGGAGYGYTF
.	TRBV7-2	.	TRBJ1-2	TGTGCCAGCAGCTTATTAGGGGATCATGGCTACACCTTC	CASSLLGDHGYTF
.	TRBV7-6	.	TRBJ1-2	TGTGCCAGCAGCTCGGACATAGGGCACGGCTACACCTTC	CASSSDIGHGYTF
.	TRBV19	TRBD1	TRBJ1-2	TGTGCCAGTACCCGGACAGGGACTAACTATGGCTACACCTTC	CASTRTGTNYGYTF
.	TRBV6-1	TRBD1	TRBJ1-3	TGTGCCAGCAGTGGCGGACAGGGGGCTAGAGGAAACACCATATATTTT	CASSGGQGARGNTIYF
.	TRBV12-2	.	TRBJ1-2	TGTGCAAGTCGCTTCTGGGCACCTCTTGGCTACACCTTC	CASRFWAPLGYTF
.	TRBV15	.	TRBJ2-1	TGTGCCACCAGCAGAGGCGGGGGCCAATACAATGAGCAGTTCTTC	CATSRGGGQYNEQFF
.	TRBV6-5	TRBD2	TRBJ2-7	TGTGCCAGCAGCCCCGGTCCCGGGGGGGCCTACGAGCAGTACTTC	CASSPGPGGAYEQYF
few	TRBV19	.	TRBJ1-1	TGTGCCAGTAGTGCACAGGGTGGCACTGAAGCTTTCTTT	CASSAQGGTEAFF
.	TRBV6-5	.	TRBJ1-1	TGTGCCAGCAACAGGAAGGTAAACACTGAAGCTTTCTTT	CASNRKVNTEAFF
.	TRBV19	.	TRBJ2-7	TGTGCCAGTAGTATAGGACAGCTCTACGAGCAGTACTTC	CASSIGQLYEQYF
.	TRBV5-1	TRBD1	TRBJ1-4	TGCGCCAGCAGCCCAACAGGGGGAACTAATGAAAAACTGTTTTTT	CASSPTGGTNEKLFF
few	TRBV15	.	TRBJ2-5	TGTGCCACCAGCAGAGAGTATGAGACCCAGTACTTC	CATSREYETQYF
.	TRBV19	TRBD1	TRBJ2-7	TGTGCCAGTAGTACGCCGGGACAGCTAACCTACGAGCAGTACTTC	CASSTPGQLTYEQYF
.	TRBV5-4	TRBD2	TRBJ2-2	TGTGCCAGCAGCCCGGGGGGGCCCGGGCCCGGGGAGCTGTTTTTT	CASSPGGPGPGELFF
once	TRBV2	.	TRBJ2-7	TGTGCCAGCGGCCCGTCCCAGGACGAGCAGTACTTC	CASGPSQDEQYF
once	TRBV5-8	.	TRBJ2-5	TGTGCCAGCAGGGGAGGGGGAGAGACCCAGTACTTC	CASRGGGETQYF
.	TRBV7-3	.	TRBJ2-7	TGTGCCAGCAGCTTATCTTATAAAGCGGTCCCCTACGAGCAGTACTTC	CASSLSYKAVPYEQYF
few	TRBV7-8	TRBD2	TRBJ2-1	TGTGCCAGCAGCTTAGGGACTAGCGGGGGGCTTTACCGAAATGAGCAGTTCTTC	CASSLGTSGGLYRNEQFF
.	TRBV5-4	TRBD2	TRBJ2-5	TGTGCCAGCAGCTTGAGAATAGCGGGGGATTCCCAAGAGACCCAGTACTTC	CASSLRIAGDSQETQYF
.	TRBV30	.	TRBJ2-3	TGTGCCTTACTGTCGGGGGGCACAGATACGCAGTATTTT	CALLSGGTDTQYF
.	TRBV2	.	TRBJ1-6	TGTGCCAGCATGCAGGGGACTATGAATTCACCCCTCCACTTT	CASMQGTMNSPLHF
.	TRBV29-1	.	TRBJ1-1	TGCAGCGCCGGCCAGGGAAAGGACACTGAAGCTTTCTTT	CSAGQGKDTEAFF
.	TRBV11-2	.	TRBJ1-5	TGTGCCAGCAGCTTAGGTGACAGAGGCGATCAGCCCCAGCATTTT	CASSLGDRGDQPQHF
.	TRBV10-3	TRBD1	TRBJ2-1	TGTGCCATCAGTGTAGGACAGGGAATCTACAATGAGCAGTTCTTC	CAISVGQGIYNEQFF
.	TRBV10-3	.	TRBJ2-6	TGTGCCACCTCATCGTTAGGGGCTGGGGCCAACGTCCTGACTTTC	CATSSLGAGANVLTF
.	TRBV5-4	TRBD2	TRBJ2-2	TGCGCCAGCAGCCAATACAGCGGGAGCGCCGGGGAGCTGTTTTTT	CASSQYSGSAGELFF
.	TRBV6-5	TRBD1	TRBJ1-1	TGTGCCAGCAGAAGACAGGGTCGGACTGAAGCTTTCTTT	CASRRQGRTEAFF
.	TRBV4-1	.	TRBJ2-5	TGCGCCAGCAGCCAACCAACTAGGAAAGAGACCCAGTACTTC	CASSQPTRKETQYF
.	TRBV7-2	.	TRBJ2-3	TGTGCCAGCAGCCCACTCAGGGCGCAGTATTTT	CASSPLRAQYF
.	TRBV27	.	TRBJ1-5	TGTGCCAGCAGAGGGGGACTACTATTCAATCAGCCCCAGCATTTT	CASRGGLLFNQPQHF
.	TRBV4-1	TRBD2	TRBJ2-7	TGCGCCAGCAGCCCCCTAGCGGGAATAAACTCCTACGAGCAGTACTTC	CASSPLAGINSYEQYF
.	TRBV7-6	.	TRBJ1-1	TGTGCCAGCAGCCCCGCGAGGACTAACACTGAAGCTTTCTTT	CASSPARTNTEAFF
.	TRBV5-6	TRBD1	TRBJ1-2	TGTGCCAGCAGCTGGGACAGACCTTCTTATGGCTACACCTTC	CASSWDRPSYGYTF
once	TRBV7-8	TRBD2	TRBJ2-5	TGTGTGGTTAGCGGGGTGCAAGAGACCCAGTACTTC	CVVSGVQETQYF
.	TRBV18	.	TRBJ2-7	TGTGCCAGCTCACCGATAAAACAATACGAGCAGTACTTC	CASSPIKQYEQYF
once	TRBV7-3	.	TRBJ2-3	TGTGCCAGCGCGCAACAGGGTCGTAGCACAGATACGCAGTATTTT	CASAQQGRSTDTQYF
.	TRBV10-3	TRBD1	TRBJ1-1	TGTGCCATCAGTGAGTCCCGGGACAGGGCGCCTTTGTTT	CAISESRDRAPLF
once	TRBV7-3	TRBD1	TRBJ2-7	TGTGCCAGCAGCACGACAGGGGGCGTTTTCGACGAGCAGTACTTC	CASSTTGGVFDEQYF
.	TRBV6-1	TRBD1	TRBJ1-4	TGTGCCAGCAGTTCAAGGACAGGGCCTAATGAAAAACTGTTTTTT	CASSSRTGPNEKLFF
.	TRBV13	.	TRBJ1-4	TGTGCCAGCAGCCGGTATGGTAATGAAAAACTGTTTTTT	CASSRYGNEKLFF
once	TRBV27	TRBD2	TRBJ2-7	TGTGCCAGCAGCCCCGGGGGGGGAACCTACGAGCAGTACTTC	CASSPGGGTYEQYF
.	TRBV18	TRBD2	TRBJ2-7	TGTGCCAGCTCAGAGACTAGCGGGGGGCCCCCGCGGTGGTACGAGCAGTACTTC	CASSETSGGPPRWYEQYF
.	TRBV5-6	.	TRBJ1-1	TGTGCCAGCAGCTTCAGGGCCCTGAACACTGAAGCTTTCTTT	CASSFRALNTEAFF
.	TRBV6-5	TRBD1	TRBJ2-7	TGTGCCAGCAGGACAGGGGACTACGAGCAGTACTTC	CASRTGDYEQYF
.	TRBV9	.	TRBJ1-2	TGTGCCAGCAGCATTGTGGACAAAGGCTATGGAGAATACACCTTC	CASSIVDKGYGEYTF
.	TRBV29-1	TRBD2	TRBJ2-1	TGCAGCGTTTATGGCGGGAGTAGGTACAATGAGCAGTTCTTC	CSVYGGSRYNEQFF
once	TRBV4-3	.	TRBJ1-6	TGCGCCAGCAGCCCGTTCCGAGGGAATTCACCCCTCCACTTT	CASSPFRGNSPLHF
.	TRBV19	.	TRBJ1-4	TGTGCCAGTAGTACGCAGGGGATTGAAAAACTGTTTTTT	CASSTQGIEKLFF
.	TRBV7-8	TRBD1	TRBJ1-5	TGTGCCAGCAGCCCCGGACAGGGGCGAAGTAGCAATCAGCCCCAGCATTTT	CASSPGQGRSSNQPQHF
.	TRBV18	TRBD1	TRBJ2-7	TGTGCCAGCTCACCATTTGACAGGGGGTTTTACGAGCAGTACTTC	CASSPFDRGFYEQYF